The present entry profiles one TCR beta chain with its context. Its antigen is currently unknown. The data belong to a study of cytomegalovirus exposure and HLA in healthy donors. General study results and limits: A later analysis found first-cohort TCR clusters tended to co-occur in the 95 to 150 validation repertoires. It was reportedly the case that the classifier diagnosed cytomegalovirus status with high specificity and sensitivity. Testing in vitro showed a few CMV-associated chains specific for CMV antigens.

The donors were part of the validation cohort of 120 subjects. That cohort was separate from the first cohort, which comprised 500 to 700 subjects. V was pared by 6 bases and J by 1 base, with 9 bases between. The CDR3 sequence is 13 residues long. From germline, CDR1 is MNHEY and CDR2 SMNVEV (reference sequence). The table came from immunoSEQ multiplex PCR; TCRdb's copy has only in-frame clones and leaves some out. The data show roughly 90,000 clones, 85% seen once. Input material: PBMCs. The receptor was derived from a man in his late teens or twenties in good health and CMV-seropositive. The genes are TRBV27 and TRBJ1-2; D perhaps matches TRBD1 (5 bases). In DNA, the CDR3 is TGTGCCAGCAGAAAAGACAGTAACTATGGCTACACCTTC. It translates to CASRKDSNYGYTF.